The rows below give T cell receptor beta chains drawn from one sample of a study of blood T cell repertoires in COVID-19. Repertoires were generated with immunoSEQ multiplex PCR, while TCRdb's copy carries only in-frame clones and drops some. This table holds around 89,000 clones, 89% found once. The sequenced material came from peripheral blood. The receptor set was obtained from a man between 45 and 60 years old with acute or convalescent COVID-19. CDR3s leave out the opening cysteine and the closing phenylalanine or tryptophan.

v_gene,j_gene,CDR3aa
TRBV6-1,TRBJ2-2,ASSERPSSAGELF
TRBV7-7,TRBJ2-2,ASSASRVGTGELF
TRBV28,TRBJ1-2,ASSEQGRDYGYT
TRBV10-3,TRBJ1-1,AISGGTGELWTEAF
TRBV2,TRBJ2-5,ASSSREGGPELETQY
TRBV29-1,TRBJ1-4,SVKGTVNEKLF
TRBV13,TRBJ2-7,ASSSRSWDREDSYEQY
TRBV10-2,TRBJ1-5,ASSEGQFSNQPQH
TRBV7-2,TRBJ2-7,ASSFGTSGVEQY
TRBV7-9,TRBJ1-1,ASSLDLQGNSAF
TRBV10-3,TRBJ1-3,AISDLAGSGNTIY
TRBV3-1/TRBV3-2,TRBJ1-1,ASSQEATGRVAEAF
TRBV7-3,TRBJ2-6,ASSPQGTQANVLT
TRBV5-1,TRBJ2-6,ASSFADRLDGANVLT
TRBV7-9,TRBJ2-7,ASRGTSGYEQY
TRBV6-1,TRBJ1-3,ASSELENTIY
TRBV7-2,TRBJ2-2,ASSLAGHNTGELF
TRBV5-6,TRBJ2-1,ASSFVESSYNEQF
TRBV7-8,TRBJ2-1,ASSPRGLIRF